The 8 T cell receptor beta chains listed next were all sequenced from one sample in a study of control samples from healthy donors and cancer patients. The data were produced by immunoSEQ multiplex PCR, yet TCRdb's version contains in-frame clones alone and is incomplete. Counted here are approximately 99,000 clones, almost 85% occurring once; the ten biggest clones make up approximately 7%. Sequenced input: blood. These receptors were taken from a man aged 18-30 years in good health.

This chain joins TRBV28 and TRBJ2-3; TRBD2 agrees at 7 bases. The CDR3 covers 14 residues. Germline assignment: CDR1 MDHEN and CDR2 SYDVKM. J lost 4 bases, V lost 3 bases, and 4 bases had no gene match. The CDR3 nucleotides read TGTGCCAGCAGTTTCGGACTAGTATCAGATACGCAGTATTTT. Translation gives CASSFGLVSDTQYF.

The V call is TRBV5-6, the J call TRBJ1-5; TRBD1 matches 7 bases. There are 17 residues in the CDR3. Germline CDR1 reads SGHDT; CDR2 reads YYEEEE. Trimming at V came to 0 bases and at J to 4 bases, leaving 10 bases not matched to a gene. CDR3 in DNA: TGTGCCAGCAGCTTGGCCAGGGGGGTGATTCCGAATCAGCCCCAGCATTTT. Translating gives CASSLARGVIPNQPQHF.

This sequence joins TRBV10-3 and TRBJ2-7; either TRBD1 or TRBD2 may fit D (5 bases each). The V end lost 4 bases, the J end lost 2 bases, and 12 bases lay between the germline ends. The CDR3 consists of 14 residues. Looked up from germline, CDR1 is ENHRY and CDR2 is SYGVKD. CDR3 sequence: CAISGDGETYEQYF. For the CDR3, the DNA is TGTGCCATCAGTGGGGACGGGGAAACCTACGAGCAGTACTTC.

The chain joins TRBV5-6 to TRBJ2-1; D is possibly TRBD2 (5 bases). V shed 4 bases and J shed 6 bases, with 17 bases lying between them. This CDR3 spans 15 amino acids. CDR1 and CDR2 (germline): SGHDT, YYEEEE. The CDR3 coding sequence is TGTGCCAGCAGCATAGGTACTAGTTTCGGCAATGAGCAGTTCTTC. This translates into CASSIGTSFGNEQFF. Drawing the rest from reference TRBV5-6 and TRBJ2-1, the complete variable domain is DAGVTQSPTHLIKTRGQQVTLRCSPKSGHDTVSWYQQALGQGPQFIFQYYEEEERQRGNFPDRFSGHQFPNYSSELNVNALLLGDSALYLCASSIGTSFGNEQFFGPGTRLTVL.

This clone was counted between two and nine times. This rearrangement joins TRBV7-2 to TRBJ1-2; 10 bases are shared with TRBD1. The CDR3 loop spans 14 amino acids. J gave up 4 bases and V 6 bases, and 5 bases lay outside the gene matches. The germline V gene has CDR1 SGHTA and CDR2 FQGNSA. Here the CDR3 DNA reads TGTGCCAGCAGGACAGGGGGCGTGGGCTATGGCTACACCTTC. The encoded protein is CASRTGGVGYGYTF.

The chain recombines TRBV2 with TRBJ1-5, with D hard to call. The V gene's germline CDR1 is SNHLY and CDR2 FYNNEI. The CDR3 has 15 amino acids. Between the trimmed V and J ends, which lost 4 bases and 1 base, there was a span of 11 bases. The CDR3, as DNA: TGTGCCAGCAGTGGGGAGGGAACGAGCAATCAGCCCCAGCATTTT. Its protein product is CASSGEGTSNQPQHF. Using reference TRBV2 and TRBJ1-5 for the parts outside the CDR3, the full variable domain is EPEVTQTPSHQVTQMGQEVILRCVPISNHLYFYWYRQILGQKVEFLVSFYNNEISEKSEIFDDQFSVERPDGSNFTLKIRSTKLEDSAMYFCASSGEGTSNQPQHFGDGTRLSIL.

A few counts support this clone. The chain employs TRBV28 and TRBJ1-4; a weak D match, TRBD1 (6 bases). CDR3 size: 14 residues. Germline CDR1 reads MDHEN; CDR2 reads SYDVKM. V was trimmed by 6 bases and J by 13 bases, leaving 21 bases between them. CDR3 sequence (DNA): TGTGCCAGCAGCCCTCCCCCGACAGGTCGAAGACTGTTTTTT. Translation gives CASSPPPTGRRLFF.

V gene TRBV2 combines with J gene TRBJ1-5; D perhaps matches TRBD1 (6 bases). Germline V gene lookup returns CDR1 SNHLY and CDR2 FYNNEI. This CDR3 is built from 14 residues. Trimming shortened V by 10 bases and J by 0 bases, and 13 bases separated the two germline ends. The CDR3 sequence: CATSRDTSNQPQHF. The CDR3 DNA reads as TGTGCCACCAGCCGGGACACTAGCAATCAGCCCCAGCATTTT.